The present entry profiles one T cell receptor (beta chain) with its context. TCRdb's copy holds only in-frame clones and misses some; the assay was immunoSEQ multiplex PCR. Altogether more than 95,000 clones are present, 86% being singletons, with the ten largest covering 17%. Researchers grouped second doses given at about 4 or about 12 weeks into one pool. This sample was included in a study of T cell responses to AZD1222 COVID-19 vaccine. Material: peripheral blood, obtained 28 days after the second AZD1222 dose. This TCR was sampled from an adult who received the AZD1222 COVID-19 vaccine.

The CDR3 here is CASRRDRDFTDTQYF. The CDR3 coding sequence is TGTGCCAGCAGACGGGACAGGGATTTTACGGATACGCAGTATTTT. This chain connects TRBV6-5 to TRBJ2-3; 9 bases agree with TRBD1. V lost 6 bases and J lost 6; bases outside the gene matches: 10. The CDR3 is 15 residues long. Germline assignment: CDR1 MNHEY and CDR2 SVGAGI.